The 14 T cell receptor beta chains below were found in one sample sequenced in a study of CDR3 diversity in severe acne. TCRdb used MiXCR to reprocess the PCR reads, holding one entry per CDR3 protein. The table has over 70,000 distinct CDR3 sequences, 45% to 60% seen once. Sequenced sample: blood. The receptors originated from a male donor in good health, without acne.

This chain joins TRBV7-8 and TRBJ2-5, with 15 nucleotides matching TRBD2. The CDR3 has 15 residues. Germline V CDR1 and CDR2: SGHVS, FQNEAQ. J gave up 4 bases and V 4 bases, and 1 base lay outside the gene matches. This CDR3 reads CASSSGLAGGETQYF. The CDR3 bases are TGTGCCAGCAGCTCGGGACTAGCGGGAGGAGAGACCCAGTACTTC.

The V call is TRBV24-1, the J call TRBJ1-4; D is uncertain. V was shortened by 2 bases and J by 6 bases, with 12 bases between the two germline ends. Germline V lookup: CDR1 KGHDR, CDR2 SFDVKD. This CDR3 is 15 amino acids long. CDR3 loop: CATSDSGGQDEKLFF. The CDR3, as DNA: TGTGCCACCAGTGATTCGGGAGGGCAGGATGAAAAACTGTTTTTT.

In its sample, this clonotype was seen a few times. The chain recombines TRBV24-1 with TRBJ1-5, with 9 bases that match TRBD1. The J segment lost 7 bases and the V segment lost 4 bases, leaving 10 bases of the junction unmatched. The length of the CDR3 is 16 residues. Germline V gives CDR1 KGHDR, CDR2 SFDVKD. Here the CDR3 DNA reads TGTGCCACCAGTGAGACCGGGACAGGGTTCAGGCAGCCCCAGCATTTT. It specifies CATSETGTGFRQPQHF.

This clonotype was seen more than once but under ten times. V usage is TRBV6-1 and J usage is TRBJ1-5, with 7 positions matching TRBD1. The CDR3 contains 16 residues. Germline assignment: CDR1 MNHNS and CDR2 SASEGT. Trimming removed 2 bases from V and 4 bases from J; junction bases left unmatched: 8. CDR3: CASSETGGQVNQPQHF. The CDR3 DNA reads TGTGCCAGCAGTGAAACGGGAGGACAGGTAAATCAGCCCCAGCATTTT.

This chain joins TRBV4-1 and TRBJ2-7; D gene unclear. Trimming took 3 bases from V and 0 from J, leaving 15 bases between them. Germline-derived CDR1 and CDR2 are MGHRA and YSYEKL. The CDR3 extends over 16 amino acids. The CDR3 coding sequence is TGCGCCAGCAGCCAGACCGGACCACCGAGCTCCTACGAGCAGTACTTC. This encodes CASSQTGPPSSYEQYF.

Of note for this clonotype: Possible read error: a much larger clone is one base away. Because the CDR3's place on the DNA is in doubt, the DNA is left out and the CDR3 is given as listed by TCRdb. The gene calls are TRBV7-5 and TRBJ1-5; the D call in the table, TRBD1, was not verified against the DNA. TRBV7-5 is deemed a pseudogene. The CDR3 spans 15 amino acids, including both terminal residues. This CDR3 reads CISVSEALGDQPPHF.

The CDR3 region has the DNA TGCAGTGCTCAGCAGGGAGGAGGGACCCAGCATTTT. Encoded protein: CSAQQGGGTQHF. The chain uses TRBV20-1 and TRBJ1-5; tentatively, D is TRBD1 (5 bases). The CDR3 covers 12 residues. Germline V CDR1 and CDR2: DFQATT, SNEGSKA (reference sequence). V lost 5 bases and J lost 11, with 16 bases in between.

V and J are TRBV7-2 and TRBJ2-5; D is undetermined. Germline CDR1 is SGHTA and CDR2 is FQGNSA. V was cut by 5 bases and J by 5 bases, with 12 bases left in between. The CDR3 consists of 13 residues. The CDR3 here is CASSPSFLETQYF. DNA of the CDR3: TGTGCCAGCAGCCCATCGTTTCTGGAGACCCAGTACTTC.

This clonotype was detected a few times. The chain employs TRBV10-3 and TRBJ2-7; TRBD1 matches 7 bases. V was pared by 10 bases and J by 4 bases, with 10 bases of the junction left unmatched. Germline CDR1 ENHRY, CDR2 SYGVKD. The CDR3 is 13 amino acids. DNA of the CDR3: TGTGCCACCATACCGGGACAGACATACGAGCAGTACTTC. Amino acid sequence: CATIPGQTYEQYF.

The J gene is TRBJ2-5, the V gene TRBV25-1; 9 nucleotides align to TRBD2. Germline-derived CDR1 and CDR2 are MGHDK and SYGVNS. V dropped 5 bases and J dropped 9; count of bases not matched to a gene: 13. The CDR3 has 15 amino acids. CDR3 protein: CASSYGVAGVNAQYF. The CDR3 nucleotides read TGTGCCAGCAGTTACGGGGTAGCGGGAGTTAACGCCCAGTACTTC.

Many counts were recorded for this clonotype. The chain has TRBV30 and TRBJ2-3; 8 nucleotides match TRBD2. The length of the CDR3 is 14 residues. CDR1 and CDR2 (germline): GTSNPN, SVGIG (reference sequence). After removal of 6 bases from V and 4 bases from J, the junction contained 9 bases not matched to a gene. The CDR3 nucleotides read TGTGCCTGCCCCGGCGGGGGGAGCGCAGATACGCAGTATTTT. As protein: CACPGGGSADTQYF.

The rearrangement links TRBV20-1 to TRBJ1-1, with a tentative D call TRBD1 (5 bases). V was shortened by 1 base and J by 3 bases, with 9 bases between the two germline ends. There are 13 residues in the CDR3. The germline CDR1 and CDR2 sequences are DFQATT and SNEGSKA (reference sequence). This CDR3 reads CSARGAGDTEAFF. CDR3 nucleotide sequence: TGCAGTGCTAGAGGGGCGGGGGACACTGAAGCTTTCTTT.

The chain combines TRBV9 with TRBJ2-7, with D perhaps TRBD2 (6 bases). The germline V gene has CDR1 SGDLS and CDR2 YYNGEE. Trimming left V 3 bases short and J 4 bases short, with 14 bases between. The CDR3 runs to 14 residues. As DNA, the CDR3 is TGTGCCAGCAGCGCCACCTGGGGGGTTTACGAGCAGTACTTC. It codes for CASSATWGVYEQYF. Full variable domain (remainder filled in from reference TRBV9 and TRBJ2-7): DSGVTQTPKHLITATGQRVTLRCSPRSGDLSVYWYQQSLDQGLQFLIQYYNGEERAKGNILERFSAQQFPDLHSELNLSSLELGDSALYFCASSATWGVYEQYFGPGTRLTVT.

In its sample, this clonotype was seen many times. The chain couples TRBV12-3 or TRBV12-4 to TRBJ1-1, with unresolved D. The CDR3 covers 15 residues. V was trimmed by 9 bases and J by 5 bases, leaving 22 bases between them. CDR3 sequence (DNA): TGTGCCAGTCAACCTCCCAGGACGGTGGGGACTGAAGCTTTCTTT. Translating it yields CASQPPRTVGTEAFF.